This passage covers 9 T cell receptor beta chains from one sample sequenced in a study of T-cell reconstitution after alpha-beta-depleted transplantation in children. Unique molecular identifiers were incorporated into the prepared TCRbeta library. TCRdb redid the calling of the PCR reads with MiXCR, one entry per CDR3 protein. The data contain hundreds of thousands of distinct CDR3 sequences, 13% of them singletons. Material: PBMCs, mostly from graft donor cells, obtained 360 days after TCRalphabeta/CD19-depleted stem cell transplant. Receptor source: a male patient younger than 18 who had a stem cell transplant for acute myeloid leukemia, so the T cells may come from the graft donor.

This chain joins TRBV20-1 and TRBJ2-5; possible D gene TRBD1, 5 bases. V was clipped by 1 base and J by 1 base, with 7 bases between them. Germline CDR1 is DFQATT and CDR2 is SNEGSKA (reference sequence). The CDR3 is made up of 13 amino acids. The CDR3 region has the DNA TGCAGTGCTAGAGGCACAGGCCAAGAGACCCAGTACTTC. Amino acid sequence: CSARGTGQETQYF.

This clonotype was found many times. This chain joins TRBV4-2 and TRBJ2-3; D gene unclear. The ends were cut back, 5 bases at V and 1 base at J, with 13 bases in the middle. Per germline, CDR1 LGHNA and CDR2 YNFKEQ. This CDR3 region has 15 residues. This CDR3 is CASSNSKFGTDTQYF. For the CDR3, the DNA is TGTGCCAGCAGCAATAGTAAATTCGGCACAGATACGCAGTATTTT.

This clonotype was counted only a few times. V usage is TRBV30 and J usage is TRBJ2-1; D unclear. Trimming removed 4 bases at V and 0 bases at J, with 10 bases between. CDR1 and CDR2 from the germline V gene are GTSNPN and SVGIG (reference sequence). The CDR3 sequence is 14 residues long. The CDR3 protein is CAWIDGLSYNEQFF. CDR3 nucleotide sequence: TGTGCCTGGATCGACGGCCTCTCCTACAATGAGCAGTTCTTC.

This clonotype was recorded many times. CDR3 region: CASSKEACLNEQFF. The CDR3 DNA reads TGTGCCAGCAGCAAAGAGGCTTGCTTGAATGAGCAGTTCTTC. V is TRBV21-1 and J is TRBJ2-1. TRBV21-1 is a known pseudogene. The CDR3 sequence is 14 residues long.

The CDR3 sequence is CASSLRGAANEKLFF. The DNA for the CDR3 is TGTGCCAGCAGTTTACGGGGGGCGGCTAATGAAAAACTGTTTTTT. The rearrangement links TRBV28 to TRBJ1-4, with a tentative D call TRBD1 (6 bases). CDR3 length equals 15 residues. Germline CDR1 is MDHEN and CDR2 is SYDVKM. V was clipped by 2 bases and J by 3 bases, with 10 bases between them.

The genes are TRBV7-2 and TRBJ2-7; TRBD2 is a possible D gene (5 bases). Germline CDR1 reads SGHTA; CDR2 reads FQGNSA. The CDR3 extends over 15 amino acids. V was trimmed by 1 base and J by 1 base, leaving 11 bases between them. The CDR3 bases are TGTGCCAGCAGCTTAGGGCGAGCGGAATCCTACGAGCAGTACTTC. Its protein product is CASSLGRAESYEQYF. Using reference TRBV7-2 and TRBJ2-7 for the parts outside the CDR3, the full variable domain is GAGVSQSPSNKVTEKGKDVELRCDPISGHTALYWYRQSLGQGLEFLIYFQGNSAPDKSGLPSDRFSAERTGGSVSTLTIQRTQQEDSAVYLCASSLGRAESYEQYFGPGTRLTVT.

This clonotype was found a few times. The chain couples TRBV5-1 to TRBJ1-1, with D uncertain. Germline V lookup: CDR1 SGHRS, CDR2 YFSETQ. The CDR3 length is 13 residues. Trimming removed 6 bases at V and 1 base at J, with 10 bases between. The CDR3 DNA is TGCGCCAGCAACCTAAACCAGAACACTGAAGCTTTCTTT. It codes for CASNLNQNTEAFF. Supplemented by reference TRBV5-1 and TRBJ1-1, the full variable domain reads KAGVTQTPRYLIKTRGQQVTLSCSPISGHRSVSWYQQTPGQGLQFLFEYFSETQRNKGNFPGRFSGRQFSNSRSEMNVSTLELGDSALYLCASNLNQNTEAFFGQGTRLTVV.

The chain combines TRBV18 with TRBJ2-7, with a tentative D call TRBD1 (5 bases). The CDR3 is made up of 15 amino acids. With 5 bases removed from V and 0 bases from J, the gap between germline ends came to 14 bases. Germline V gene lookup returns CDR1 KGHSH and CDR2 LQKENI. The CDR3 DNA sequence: TGTGCCAGCTCAACCTCGACAGTTCTCTCCTACGAGCAGTACTTC. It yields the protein CASSTSTVLSYEQYF.

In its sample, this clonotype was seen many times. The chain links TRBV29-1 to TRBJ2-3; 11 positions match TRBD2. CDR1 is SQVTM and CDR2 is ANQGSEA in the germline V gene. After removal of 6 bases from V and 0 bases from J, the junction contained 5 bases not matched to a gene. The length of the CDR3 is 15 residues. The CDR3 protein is CSVGLAGYSTDTQYF. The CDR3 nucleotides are TGCAGCGTCGGACTAGCGGGTTATAGCACAGATACGCAGTATTTT.